A selection of T cell receptor beta chains follows, all from one sample in a study of cytomegalovirus exposure and HLA in healthy donors. TCRdb's table, derived via immunoSEQ multiplex PCR, lists solely in-frame clones and lacks some. The table lists about 190,000 clones, around nine tenths of them singletons. Sequenced sample: PBMCs. The receptors derive from a woman between 18 and 29 years old in good health and CMV-seronegative. Each CDR3 is given with its conserved first and last residue. The D gene is left open where the match is weak. Rows may omit the clone size; those that give it use once, few, many or a size class.

d_gene: -; j_gene: TRBJ2-3; v_gene: TRBV18; abundance: -; CDR3aa: CASSPRGYTDTQYF; CDR3nt: TGTGCCAGCTCACCCCGGGGATACACAGATACGCAGTATTTT
d_gene: -; j_gene: TRBJ2-4; v_gene: TRBV19; abundance: -; CDR3aa: CASSPRLVGNIQYF; CDR3nt: TGTGCCAGTAGTCCCCGACTAGTGGGAAACATTCAGTACTTC
d_gene: -; j_gene: TRBJ2-5; v_gene: TRBV11-2; abundance: -; CDR3aa: CASRMGGRETQYF; CDR3nt: TGTGCCAGCAGGATGGGGGGGCGGGAGACCCAGTACTTC
d_gene: TRBD1; j_gene: TRBJ1-3; v_gene: TRBV6-5; abundance: -; CDR3aa: CASSLDRVSGNTIYF; CDR3nt: TGTGCCAGCAGTTTGGACAGGGTCTCTGGAAACACCATATATTTT
d_gene: -; j_gene: TRBJ2-7; v_gene: TRBV7-8; abundance: -; CDR3aa: CASSLPQSYEQYF; CDR3nt: TGTGCCAGCAGCTTACCCCAATCCTACGAGCAGTACTTC
d_gene: TRBD2; j_gene: TRBJ2-3; v_gene: TRBV5-4; abundance: once; CDR3aa: CASSLAQRGGLLTTDTQYF; CDR3nt: TGTGCCAGCAGCTTGGCACAGCGGGGGGGCCTATTAACCACAGATACGCAGTATTTT
d_gene: TRBD2; j_gene: TRBJ2-2; v_gene: TRBV4-3; abundance: -; CDR3aa: CASSQRATLAGPNTGELFF; CDR3nt: TGCGCCAGCAGCCAAAGGGCCACACTAGCGGGGCCAAACACCGGGGAGCTGTTTTTT
d_gene: TRBD2; j_gene: TRBJ2-1; v_gene: TRBV11-2; abundance: -; CDR3aa: CASSPLTKGGPNNEQFF; CDR3nt: TGTGCCAGCAGCCCACTGACTAAGGGAGGGCCCAACAATGAGCAGTTCTTC
d_gene: -; j_gene: TRBJ1-5; v_gene: TRBV19; abundance: few; CDR3aa: CASSLGSNQPQHF; CDR3nt: TGTGCCAGTAGTCTCGGTAGCAATCAGCCCCAGCATTTT
d_gene: -; j_gene: TRBJ2-5; v_gene: TRBV4-1; abundance: -; CDR3aa: CASSQAQGSGETQYF; CDR3nt: TGCGCCAGCAGCCAAGCTCAGGGGAGCGGAGAGACCCAGTACTTC
d_gene: TRBD1; j_gene: TRBJ2-2; v_gene: TRBV15; abundance: -; CDR3aa: CATSPQGTAGELFF; CDR3nt: TGTGCCACCAGCCCCCAGGGGACAGCTGGGGAGCTGTTTTTT
d_gene: TRBD1; j_gene: TRBJ2-1; v_gene: TRBV7-3; abundance: -; CDR3aa: CASSLGASRGSEQFF; CDR3nt: TGTGCCAGCAGCTTAGGGGCTAGCAGGGGGTCTGAGCAGTTCTTC
d_gene: TRBD2; j_gene: TRBJ2-2; v_gene: TRBV2; abundance: -; CDR3aa: CASNRPRPGRELAGVTGELFF; CDR3nt: TGTGCCAGCAACAGGCCGAGACCGGGTCGGGAACTAGCGGGAGTAACCGGGGAGCTGTTTTTT
d_gene: -; j_gene: TRBJ1-4; v_gene: TRBV6-5; abundance: -; CDR3aa: CASSYGANEKLFF; CDR3nt: TGTGCCAGCAGTTACGGAGCTAATGAAAAACTGTTTTTT
d_gene: TRBD1; j_gene: TRBJ2-6; v_gene: TRBV6-5; abundance: -; CDR3aa: CASSYSTGQGANVLTF; CDR3nt: TGTGCCAGCAGTTACTCGACGGGACAGGGGGCCAACGTCCTGACTTTC
d_gene: -; j_gene: TRBJ1-1; v_gene: TRBV6-5; abundance: once; CDR3aa: CASSPRRGKNTEAFF; CDR3nt: TGTGCCAGCAGTCCCCGCAGGGGCAAAAACACTGAAGCTTTCTTT
d_gene: TRBD2; j_gene: TRBJ2-1; v_gene: TRBV2; abundance: -; CDR3aa: CASSTRGREGLSSYNEQFF; CDR3nt: TGTGCCAGCAGTACCCGGGGGAGGGAGGGCCTGTCCTCCTACAATGAGCAGTTCTTC
d_gene: -; j_gene: TRBJ1-2; v_gene: TRBV18; abundance: -; CDR3aa: CASSPIGTRANYGYTF; CDR3nt: TGTGCCAGCTCACCGATAGGGACAAGAGCTAACTATGGCTACACCTTC
d_gene: -; j_gene: TRBJ1-4; v_gene: TRBV6-1; abundance: -; CDR3aa: CASSVAQWLGKLFF; CDR3nt: TGTGCCAGCAGTGTCGCACAGTGGTTGGGAAAACTGTTTTTT
d_gene: TRBD1; j_gene: TRBJ2-7; v_gene: TRBV2; abundance: few; CDR3aa: CASSVDRGYEQYF; CDR3nt: TGTGCCAGCAGTGTGGACAGGGGCTACGAGCAGTACTTC
d_gene: TRBD1; j_gene: TRBJ2-5; v_gene: TRBV6-6; abundance: -; CDR3aa: CASSYPGGETQYF; CDR3nt: TGTGCCAGCAGTTATCCAGGGGGCGAGACCCAGTACTTC
d_gene: TRBD2; j_gene: TRBJ2-1; v_gene: TRBV30; abundance: -; CDR3aa: CAWSQSGGPYNEQFF; CDR3nt: TGTGCCTGGAGCCAGAGCGGGGGGCCCTACAATGAGCAGTTCTTC
d_gene: TRBD2; j_gene: TRBJ2-1; v_gene: TRBV6-1; abundance: once; CDR3aa: CASSERSLPSGGANEQFF; CDR3nt: TGTGCCAGCAGTGAACGTTCCCTTCCTAGCGGGGGGGCCAATGAGCAGTTCTTC
d_gene: TRBD2; j_gene: TRBJ2-2; v_gene: TRBV4-1; abundance: -; CDR3aa: CASSPRGAGGISGELFF; CDR3nt: TGCGCCAGCAGCCCTAGAGGGGCGGGAGGGATATCCGGGGAGCTGTTTTTT
d_gene: TRBD1; j_gene: TRBJ2-1; v_gene: TRBV5-1; abundance: -; CDR3aa: CASSPGTGSNEQFF; CDR3nt: TGCGCCAGCAGTCCCGGGACAGGGAGCAATGAGCAGTTCTTC
d_gene: -; j_gene: TRBJ2-5; v_gene: TRBV27; abundance: -; CDR3aa: CASTSLDTFGETQYF; CDR3nt: TGTGCCAGCACCTCGTTGGACACGTTTGGGGAGACCCAGTACTTC
d_gene: -; j_gene: TRBJ1-1; v_gene: TRBV4-3; abundance: -; CDR3aa: CASSPQPGSNTEAFF; CDR3nt: TGCGCCAGCAGCCCCCAGCCGGGTTCCAACACTGAAGCTTTCTTT
d_gene: -; j_gene: TRBJ2-1; v_gene: TRBV4-1; abundance: -; CDR3aa: CASSQDLLAVKYNEQFF; CDR3nt: TGCGCCAGCAGCCAAGACCTACTAGCCGTCAAATACAATGAGCAGTTCTTC
d_gene: TRBD1; j_gene: TRBJ1-6; v_gene: TRBV7-9; abundance: -; CDR3aa: CASSSQGASRNSPLHF; CDR3nt: TGTGCCAGCAGCTCGCAGGGGGCCTCTAGGAATTCACCCCTCCACTTT
d_gene: -; j_gene: TRBJ1-4; v_gene: TRBV6-1; abundance: -; CDR3aa: CATETSLNEKLFF; CDR3nt: TGTGCCACCGAGACAAGCCTTAATGAAAAACTGTTTTTT
d_gene: TRBD1; j_gene: TRBJ2-2; v_gene: TRBV28; abundance: -; CDR3aa: CASSFAGGDTGELFF; CDR3nt: TGTGCCAGCAGTTTTGCAGGGGGCGATACCGGGGAGCTGTTTTTT
d_gene: TRBD1; j_gene: TRBJ1-2; v_gene: TRBV6-6; abundance: -; CDR3aa: CASSTTGWSGNYGYTF; CDR3nt: TGTGCCAGCAGTACGACAGGGTGGAGTGGTAACTATGGCTACACCTTC
d_gene: TRBD2; j_gene: TRBJ2-5; v_gene: TRBV28; abundance: once; CDR3aa: CASPPLSGLAGARAQYF; CDR3nt: TGTGCCAGCCCGCCCCTGTCGGGGCTAGCGGGGGCTAGGGCCCAGTACTTC
d_gene: -; j_gene: TRBJ1-1; v_gene: TRBV6-5; abundance: -; CDR3aa: CASRNPNQGNTEAFF; CDR3nt: TGTGCCAGCCGCAACCCTAACCAGGGGAACACTGAAGCTTTCTTT
d_gene: -; j_gene: TRBJ2-2; v_gene: TRBV5-4; abundance: once; CDR3aa: CASSLSLALGTGELFF; CDR3nt: TGTGCCAGCAGCTTGAGCCTAGCGCTAGGAACCGGGGAGCTGTTTTTT
d_gene: -; j_gene: TRBJ2-7; v_gene: TRBV10-1; abundance: -; CDR3aa: CASSRGSTNEQYF; CDR3nt: TGCGCCAGCAGTAGAGGCTCCACCAACGAGCAGTACTTC
d_gene: -; j_gene: TRBJ1-1; v_gene: TRBV25-1; abundance: -; CDR3aa: CASSAPPGDNTEAFF; CDR3nt: TGTGCCAGCAGTGCCCCCCCGGGGGACAACACTGAAGCTTTCTTT
d_gene: -; j_gene: TRBJ1-1; v_gene: TRBV6-6; abundance: -; CDR3aa: CASSYQSGVEAFF; CDR3nt: TGTGCCAGCAGTTACCAATCAGGGGTCGAAGCTTTCTTT
d_gene: TRBD1; j_gene: TRBJ2-7; v_gene: TRBV29-1; abundance: -; CDR3aa: CSVEWGDRGREQYF; CDR3nt: TGCAGCGTTGAATGGGGGGACAGGGGGCGAGAGCAGTACTTC
d_gene: TRBD1; j_gene: TRBJ2-3; v_gene: TRBV5-6; abundance: -; CDR3aa: CASSTAKGADTQYF; CDR3nt: TGTGCCAGCAGCACCGCCAAGGGGGCGGATACGCAGTATTTT
d_gene: TRBD1; j_gene: TRBJ2-7; v_gene: TRBV28; abundance: -; CDR3aa: CASSFFRGPYEQYF; CDR3nt: TGTGCCAGCAGTTTCTTCAGGGGGCCCTACGAGCAGTACTTC
d_gene: TRBD1; j_gene: TRBJ1-6; v_gene: TRBV6-6; abundance: -; CDR3aa: CASGTDNSPLHF; CDR3nt: TGTGCCAGCGGGACAGATAATTCACCCCTCCACTTT
d_gene: TRBD1; j_gene: TRBJ1-1; v_gene: TRBV19; abundance: -; CDR3aa: CATRGAGNTEAFF; CDR3nt: TGTGCCACCAGGGGGGCGGGCAACACTGAAGCTTTCTTT
d_gene: TRBD2; j_gene: TRBJ2-1; v_gene: TRBV27; abundance: once; CDR3aa: CASSLGLAGDEQFF; CDR3nt: TGTGCCAGCAGTTTAGGCCTAGCGGGAGATGAGCAGTTCTTC
d_gene: -; j_gene: TRBJ2-7; v_gene: TRBV4-1; abundance: once; CDR3aa: CASSQSIPPITGGGSYEQYF; CDR3nt: TGCGCCAGCAGCCAAAGTATCCCTCCAATAACGGGTGGAGGTTCCTACGAGCAGTACTTC
d_gene: TRBD1; j_gene: TRBJ2-6; v_gene: TRBV4-1; abundance: -; CDR3aa: CASSQGTGLKSGANVLTF; CDR3nt: TGCGCCAGCAGCCAAGGGACAGGTTTGAAATCTGGGGCCAACGTCCTGACTTTC
d_gene: -; j_gene: TRBJ2-4; v_gene: TRBV9; abundance: -; CDR3aa: CASSAVGGAGTNIQYF; CDR3nt: TGTGCCAGCAGCGCAGTAGGGGGGGCTGGCACAAACATTCAGTACTTC
d_gene: TRBD1; j_gene: TRBJ2-5; v_gene: TRBV5-4; abundance: -; CDR3aa: CASSLGQGALVETQYF; CDR3nt: TGTGCCAGCAGCTTGGGACAGGGGGCGCTAGTAGAGACCCAGTACTTC
d_gene: -; j_gene: TRBJ1-1; v_gene: TRBV4-2; abundance: -; CDR3aa: CASSQEEGVGTEAFF; CDR3nt: TGTGCCAGCAGCCAAGAAGAAGGGGTCGGCACTGAAGCTTTCTTT
d_gene: -; j_gene: TRBJ2-7; v_gene: TRBV7-2; abundance: -; CDR3aa: CASSPDRRVEQYF; CDR3nt: TGTGCCAGCAGCCCGGACCGGCGGGTGGAGCAGTACTTC
d_gene: TRBD2; j_gene: TRBJ2-3; v_gene: TRBV5-1; abundance: -; CDR3aa: CASSSGLAGGPGDTQYF; CDR3nt: TGCGCCAGCAGCTCCGGACTAGCGGGAGGGCCAGGAGATACGCAGTATTTT
d_gene: TRBD1; j_gene: TRBJ1-5; v_gene: TRBV6-1; abundance: -; CDR3aa: CASSRDRGYNQPQHF; CDR3nt: TGTGCCAGCAGCCGGGACAGGGGCTACAATCAGCCCCAGCATTTT